Listed here are 31 T cell receptor beta chains from one sample, sequenced in a study of cytomegalovirus exposure and HLA in healthy donors. 13 Jbeta primers and 60 Vbeta primers were used for the PCR. TCRdb keeps only in-frame clones here, not all; method: immunoSEQ multiplex PCR. The sample has around 85,000 clones, 80% seen once. The sample consisted of PBMCs. Source of these receptors: a man in his fifties in good health and CMV-seropositive.

This clone was recorded a few times. For the CDR3, the DNA is TGCGCCAGCAGTATACCAGGGAACCAAGAGACCCAGTACTTC. It specifies CASSIPGNQETQYF. The rearrangement joins TRBV10-1 to TRBJ2-5, with TRBD1 as a possible D gene (5 bases). Germline V lookup: CDR1 WNHNN, CDR2 SYGVQD (reference sequence). The CDR3 extends over 14 amino acids. V lost 5 bases and J lost 0, with 10 bases in between.

This chain uses TRBV25-1 with TRBJ1-2; no reliable D call. The V gene lost 2 bases and the J gene lost 3 bases, with 4 bases spanning the gap. CDR3 size: 12 residues. Germline assignment: CDR1 MGHDK and CDR2 SYGVNS. CDR3: CASSELDYGYTF. CDR3 sequence (DNA): TGTGCCAGCAGTGAACTCGACTATGGCTACACCTTC.

Only a few counts were recorded for this clone. The chain has TRBV27 and TRBJ1-2; TRBD1 might be the D (5 bases). Trimming shortened V by 6 bases and J by 5 bases, and 16 bases separated the two germline ends. The CDR3 sequence is 14 residues long. Germline V gives CDR1 MNHEY, CDR2 SMNVEV (reference sequence). CDR3 coding DNA: TGTGCCAGCAGGAAACCGACAGTACCTTATGGCTACACCTTC. It encodes CASRKPTVPYGYTF.

The table lists this clone with a few counts. The rearrangement links TRBV7-8 to TRBJ2-5, with 8 positions matching TRBD2. Trimming removed 5 bases from V and 4 bases from J; junction bases left unmatched: 12. Germline V lookup: CDR1 SGHVS, CDR2 FQNEAQ. This CDR3 has 16 amino acids. The CDR3 DNA reads TGTGCCAGCAGCCACCCCTTCAGCGGGAGAGGAGAGACCCAGTACTTC. Protein product: CASSHPFSGRGETQYF.

The chain recombines TRBV7-8 with TRBJ1-3, with D possibly TRBD1 on 5 matching bases. V shed 0 bases and J shed 3 bases, with 12 bases lying between them. The V gene's germline CDR1 is SGHVS and CDR2 FQNEAQ. This CDR3 contains 16 residues. The CDR3 loop reads CASSLASRGGGNTIYF. CDR3 nucleotides: TGTGCCAGCAGCTTAGCTTCTAGGGGAGGTGGAAACACCATATATTTT.

Details on this clone: Germline is not matched at one junction end, which may reflect a read error. The chain joins TRBV6-5 to TRBJ2-4; D is unresolved. Germline V gene sequence: CDR1 MNHEY, CDR2 SVGAGI. This CDR3 has 13 residues. For the CDR3, the DNA is TGTGCCAGCAGTTACTCGAATGCAAACAGTCAGTACTTC. Protein product: CASSYSNANSQYF.

This clone has only one observation. The chain recombines TRBV11-3 with TRBJ2-5, with 7 bases matching TRBD1. The V gene end was trimmed by 4 bases and the J gene end by 5 bases; junction bases not matched to a gene: 4. The CDR3 spans 13 residues. CDR1 SGHNT and CDR2 YENEEA come from the germline V gene. CDR3 DNA: TGTGCCAGCAGCTCGACAGGGTTGGAGACCCAGTACTTC. Amino acid sequence: CASSSTGLETQYF.

The chain combines TRBV5-4 with TRBJ2-1; 11 bases line up with TRBD1. Germline CDR1 SGHNT, CDR2 YYREEE (reference sequence). This CDR3 has 13 amino acids. J gave up 10 bases and V 4 bases, and 4 bases lay outside the gene matches. Here the CDR3 DNA reads TGTGCCAGCAGCCGGACAGGGGGCACAGAGCAGTTCTTC. Protein: CASSRTGGTEQFF.

This clone turned up a few times. V gene TRBV6-4 combines with J gene TRBJ2-2, with D possibly matching TRBD2 (5 bases). The V and J ends lost 5 bases and 0 bases respectively, with 10 bases between them. The germline V gene has CDR1 MRHNA and CDR2 SNTAGT. This CDR3 has 15 amino acids. The CDR3 region has the DNA TGTGCCAGCAGTTTGGAGAGGGCGAACACCGGGGAGCTGTTTTTT. It is translated as CASSLERANTGELFF.

The chain combines TRBV30 with TRBJ1-1; D gene uncertain. Between the trimmed V and J ends, which lost 7 bases and 3 bases, there was a span of 9 bases. CDR1 is GTSNPN and CDR2 is SVGIG in the germline V gene (reference sequence). The CDR3 extends over 11 amino acids. CDR3 region: CASSGYTEAFF. CDR3 nucleotide sequence: TGTGCCTCGTCGGGGTACACTGAAGCTTTCTTT.

As regards this clone: The conserved closing phenylalanine or tryptophan is absent in this CDR3, likely reflecting a read error. The DNA is omitted, as the CDR3 cannot be located on it reliably, and the CDR3 follows TCRdb's listing. The chain couples TRBV20-1 to TRBJ1-2. Inclusive of both ends, the CDR3 amounts to 10 amino acids. CDR1 and CDR2 (germline): DFQATT, SNEGSKA (reference sequence). The CDR3 loop reads CSAGQRTGGV.

This chain joins TRBV7-9 and TRBJ2-3; D perhaps matches TRBD2 (5 bases). CDR3 length: 16 residues. Trimming removed 5 bases at V and 6 bases at J, with 21 bases between. From germline, CDR1 is SEHNR and CDR2 FQNEAQ (reference sequence). The CDR3 DNA sequence: TGTGCCAGCAGCAAACAAATGGGCGGGCTTAGGGATACGCAGTATTTT. As protein: CASSKQMGGLRDTQYF.

The J gene is TRBJ2-1, the V gene TRBV6-5, with D possibly being TRBD2 (5 bases). Looked up from germline, CDR1 is MNHEY and CDR2 is SVGAGI. Trimming removed 7 bases from V and 5 bases from J, with 15 bases in between. The CDR3 is 14 residues long. CDR3 sequence: CASIGGSLNNEQFF. DNA for the CDR3: TGTGCCAGCATAGGTGGGAGTCTTAACAATGAGCAGTTCTTC.

The chain has TRBV25-1 and TRBJ2-2, with D unclear. Germline CDR1 reads MGHDK; CDR2 reads SYGVNS. V was cut by 6 bases and J by 6 bases, with 8 bases left in between. The CDR3 has 12 amino acids. The CDR3 DNA follows: TGTGCCAGCAGCACAAGTTCCGGGGAGCTGTTTTTT. Translated, it gives CASSTSSGELFF.

The chain joins TRBV7-2 to TRBJ2-7; the match to TRBD2 covers 11 bases. Trimming removed 3 bases from V and 4 bases from J; junction bases left unmatched: 11. CDR1 and CDR2 from the germline V gene are SGHTA and FQGNSA. This CDR3 comprises 17 residues. The CDR3: CASSFKVAGGAFYEQYF. CDR3 DNA sequence: TGTGCCAGCAGCTTCAAAGTAGCGGGAGGGGCATTTTACGAGCAGTACTTC.

This chain joins TRBV5-1 and TRBJ2-5; D perhaps matches TRBD1 (5 bases). The V gene's germline CDR1 is SGHRS and CDR2 YFSETQ. The germline V and J ends were trimmed by 3 bases and 3 bases, with 9 bases remaining between them. The CDR3 contains 13 residues. CDR3 sequence (DNA): TGCGCCAGCAGCTGGTCAGGGAAAGAGACCCAGTACTTC. Residues: CASSWSGKETQYF.

This clone was observed a handful of times. This CDR3 reads CASSLEGGPSADTQYF. The CDR3, as DNA: TGCGCCAGCAGCTTGGAGGGAGGGCCCTCTGCAGATACGCAGTATTTT. The chain is built from TRBV5-1 and TRBJ2-3; 7 bases match TRBD2. V trimming: 0 bases; J trimming: 4 bases; junction bases outside the gene matches: 8. The CDR3 runs to 16 residues. The germline gives CDR1 SGHRS, CDR2 YFSETQ.

V usage is TRBV29-1 and J usage is TRBJ2-1; 8 bases map to TRBD2. This CDR3 has 15 residues. Germline V gene data show CDR1 as SQVTM and CDR2 as ANQGSEA. Unmatched junction bases numbered 5, after V lost 1 base and J lost 3 bases. The DNA for the CDR3 is TGCAGCGTTGAAGCGAGCGGGAGAGTCTACAATGAGCAGTTCTTC. It is translated as CSVEASGRVYNEQFF.

V is TRBV30 and J is TRBJ2-7, with D possibly matching TRBD1 (7 bases). Trimming took off 8 bases at V and 2 bases at J, with 31 bases between the two ends. Germline V gene sequence: CDR1 GTSNPN, CDR2 SVGIG (reference sequence). The CDR3 is made up of 18 amino acids. This CDR3 is CAPGPGRGRRRGAYEQYF. The CDR3 DNA follows: TGTGCCCCGGGGCCGGGAAGGGGGCGACGGCGGGGAGCCTACGAGCAGTACTTC.

As for this clone: The germline gene is not matched at one end of the junction; a read error may be the cause. This chain joins TRBV7-9 and TRBJ1-1; D gene ambiguous. In germline, CDR1 is SEHNR, CDR2 FQNEAQ (reference sequence). This CDR3 comprises 12 residues. The CDR3 region has the DNA TGTTCCAGCGGTCTACAGTACACTGAAGCTTTCTTT. Translation: CSSGLQYTEAFF.

The V gene is TRBV12-5, the J gene TRBJ2-1; the D is unclear. Germline V gene sequence: CDR1 LGHNT, CDR2 FRNRAP. Trimming removed 1 base from V and 2 bases from J, with 9 bases in between. The CDR3 covers 15 residues. The CDR3 loop reads CASGLAQAPYNEQFF. In DNA, the CDR3 is TGTGCTAGTGGTTTGGCCCAAGCCCCCTACAATGAGCAGTTCTTC.

This chain connects TRBV15 to TRBJ2-1; 9 positions match TRBD2. Germline CDR1 reads LNHNV; CDR2 reads YYDKDF (reference sequence). This CDR3 spans 16 amino acids. V lost 5 bases to trimming and J lost 1 base; unmatched junction nucleotides: 6. The CDR3 nucleotides read TGTGCCACCAGCCCTACCCTAGCGGGATCCTACAATGAGCAGTTCTTC. Translated: CATSPTLAGSYNEQFF.

This clone has more than one count but fewer than ten. The rearrangement joins TRBV19 to TRBJ1-2; 9 positions agree with TRBD1. Trimming at V came to 3 bases and at J to 8 bases, leaving 10 bases not matched to a gene. The CDR3 spans 15 residues. Germline V gene sequence: CDR1 LNHDA, CDR2 SQIVND (reference sequence). CDR3 sequence: CASSINRTGARGYTF. CDR3 DNA: TGTGCCAGTAGTATTAATCGGACAGGGGCTAGAGGCTACACCTTC.

V is TRBV7-9 and J is TRBJ2-7; maybe TRBD1 (7 bases). The germline CDR1 and CDR2 sequences are SEHNR and FQNEAQ (reference sequence). The CDR3 is 17 amino acids. The V end was cut by 1 base, the J end by 3 bases, with 19 bases between. CDR3 sequence (DNA): TGTGCCAGCAGCTTAGGGACCGAGGGGGCGGGGAGCTACGAGCAGTACTTC. Protein: CASSLGTEGAGSYEQYF.

The chain links TRBV11-2 to TRBJ2-7; no definite D call. The ends were cut back, 0 bases at V and 6 bases at J, with 15 bases in the middle. The CDR3 spans 15 residues. Germline CDR1 SGHAT, CDR2 FQNNGV. This CDR3 is CASSLESLPEAEQYF. The DNA for the CDR3 is TGTGCCAGCAGCTTAGAGTCACTCCCTGAGGCCGAGCAGTACTTC.

Here the CDR3 reads CASSLGTTSNYGYTF. The CDR3 DNA reads as TGTGCCAGCAGCCTCGGGACAACCTCTAACTATGGCTACACCTTC. This chain connects TRBV7-6 to TRBJ1-2; tentative D call: TRBD1 (6 bases). Germline V gene data show CDR1 as SGHVS and CDR2 as FNYEAQ. CDR3 length equals 15 residues. With 5 bases removed from V and 0 bases from J, the gap between germline ends came to 13 bases.

The CDR3 sequence: CASSPGPDPEAFF. As DNA, the CDR3 is TGTGCCAGCTCACCGGGCCCCGACCCTGAAGCTTTCTTT. The V gene is TRBV18, the J gene TRBJ1-1, with D unclear. This CDR3 region has 13 residues. V was trimmed by 3 bases and J by 6 bases, leaving 11 bases between them. The germline V gene has CDR1 KGHSH and CDR2 LQKENI.

The chain links TRBV11-2 to TRBJ2-7; TRBD2 matches 12 bases. The V and J ends lost 1 base and 9 bases, in that order; junction bases with no gene match: 13. CDR3 length: 17 amino acids. Germline V CDR1 and CDR2: SGHAT, FQNNGV. This CDR3 is CASSLGGGLAGFLGQYF. Written as DNA, the CDR3 is TGTGCCAGCAGCTTAGGAGGGGGACTAGCGGGCTTCCTCGGGCAGTACTTC.

V and J are TRBV5-6 and TRBJ2-3, with D possibly being TRBD1 (5 bases). This CDR3 has 15 amino acids. From germline, CDR1 is SGHDT and CDR2 YYEEEE. Trimming pared 3 bases from V and 1 base from J, leaving 12 bases between. The chain's CDR3 is CASSSTEFGTDTQYF. CDR3 DNA: TGTGCCAGCAGCTCGACAGAGTTCGGCACAGATACGCAGTATTTT. The variable domain in full, completed from reference TRBV5-6 and TRBJ2-3, reads DAGVTQSPTHLIKTRGQQVTLRCSPKSGHDTVSWYQQALGQGPQFIFQYYEEEERQRGNFPDRFSGHQFPNYSSELNVNALLLGDSALYLCASSSTEFGTDTQYFGPGTRLTVL.

The gene calls are TRBV10-2 and TRBJ2-7, with D perhaps matching TRBD1 (7 bases). The V end was cut by 6 bases, the J end by 3 bases, with 9 bases between. Germline V lookup: CDR1 WSHSY, CDR2 SAAADI. This CDR3 region has 12 residues. The CDR3 loop is CASRRDSYEQYF. The CDR3 nucleotides are TGCGCCAGCAGGCGGGACAGCTACGAGCAGTACTTC.

The chain couples TRBV19 to TRBJ2-2, with D tentatively TRBD1 (6 bases). The germline CDR1 and CDR2 sequences are LNHDA and SQIVND (reference sequence). The CDR3 consists of 14 residues. Trimming removed 7 bases from V and 4 bases from J, with 13 bases in between. CDR3 residues: CASMRDIGTGELFF. The CDR3 region has the DNA TGTGCCAGTATGAGGGACATTGGCACCGGGGAGCTGTTTTTT.